The source of this T cell receptor beta chain is a study of CD8 T cells in Susac syndrome. RNA amounts of roughly 0.5 to 1 ug underwent reverse transcription with random hexamers. TCRdb reanalysed the immunoSEQ multiplex PCR reads using MiXCR and keeps one entry per CDR3 protein. The sample has around 280,000 distinct CDR3 sequences; about 85% are singletons. V was clipped by 7 bases and J by 5 bases, with 30 bases between them. Germline values: CDR1 MNHEY, CDR2 SVGAGI. The CDR3 spans 18 residues. The multiple sclerosis controls comprised treatment-naive patients whose relapsing-remitting disease was stable or active.

Sample: CD8+ T cells from PBMCs. The chain is built from TRBV6-5 and TRBJ2-7; tentative D call: TRBD2 (7 bases). The receptor comes from a human donor with multiple sclerosis. CDR3 sequence: CASIIRGGLPKLINEQYF. In nucleotides, the CDR3 is TGTGCCAGCATTATTAGAGGGGGACTACCTAAGCTCATAAACGAGCAGTACTTC.